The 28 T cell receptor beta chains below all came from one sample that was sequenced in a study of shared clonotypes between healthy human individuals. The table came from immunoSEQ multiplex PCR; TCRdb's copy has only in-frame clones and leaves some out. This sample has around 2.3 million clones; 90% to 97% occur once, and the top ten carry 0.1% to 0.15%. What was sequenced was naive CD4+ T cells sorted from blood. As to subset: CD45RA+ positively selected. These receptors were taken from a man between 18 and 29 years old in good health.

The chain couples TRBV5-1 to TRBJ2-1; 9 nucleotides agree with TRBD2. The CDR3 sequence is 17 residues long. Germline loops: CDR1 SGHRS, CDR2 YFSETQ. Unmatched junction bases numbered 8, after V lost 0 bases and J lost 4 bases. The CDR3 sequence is CASSLAIAGVYYNEQFF. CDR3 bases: TGCGCCAGCAGCTTGGCGATAGCGGGGGTCTATTACAATGAGCAGTTCTTC. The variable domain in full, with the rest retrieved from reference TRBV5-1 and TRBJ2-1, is KAGVTQTPRYLIKTRGQQVTLSCSPISGHRSVSWYQQTPGQGLQFLFEYFSETQRNKGNFPGRFSGRQFSNSRSEMNVSTLELGDSALYLCASSLAIAGVYYNEQFFGPGTRLTVL.

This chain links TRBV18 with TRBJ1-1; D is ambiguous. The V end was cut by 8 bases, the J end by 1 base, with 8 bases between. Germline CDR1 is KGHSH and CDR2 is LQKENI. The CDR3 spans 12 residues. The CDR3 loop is CASRRPNTEAFF. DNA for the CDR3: TGTGCCAGCAGACGTCCGAACACTGAAGCTTTCTTT.

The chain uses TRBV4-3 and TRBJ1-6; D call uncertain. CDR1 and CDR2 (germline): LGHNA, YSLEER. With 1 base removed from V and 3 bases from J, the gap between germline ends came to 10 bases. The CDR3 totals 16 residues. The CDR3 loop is CASSQVGHGYNSPLHF. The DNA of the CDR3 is TGCGCCAGCAGCCAAGTCGGTCATGGCTATAATTCACCCCTCCACTTT.

CDR3 protein: CASSLWSGNDQHF. The CDR3 DNA sequence: TGTGCCAGCAGCTTGTGGTCTGGAAACGACCAGCATTTT. The V call is TRBV5-6, the J call TRBJ1-5; D is ambiguous. CDR1 SGHDT and CDR2 YYEEEE come from the germline V gene. This CDR3 has 13 amino acids. V lost 1 base and J lost 12, with 14 bases in between.

In DNA form, the CDR3 reads TGCAGCGTTGCACCGTTTGGGGGAAACTACGAGCAGTACTTC. The encoded protein is CSVAPFGGNYEQYF. This chain uses TRBV29-1 with TRBJ2-7; perhaps D is TRBD1 or TRBD2 (5 bases each). The CDR3 loop spans 14 amino acids. Germline V CDR1 and CDR2: SQVTM, ANQGSEA. V gave up 4 bases and J gave up 3 bases, with 16 bases separating them.

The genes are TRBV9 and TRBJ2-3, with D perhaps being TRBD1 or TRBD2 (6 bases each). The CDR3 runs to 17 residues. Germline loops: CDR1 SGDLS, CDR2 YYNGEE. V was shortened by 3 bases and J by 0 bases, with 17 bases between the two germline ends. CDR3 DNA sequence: TGTGCCAGCAGCGCCTATGGGGGGCCCCTCAGCACAGATACGCAGTATTTT. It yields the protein CASSAYGGPLSTDTQYF.

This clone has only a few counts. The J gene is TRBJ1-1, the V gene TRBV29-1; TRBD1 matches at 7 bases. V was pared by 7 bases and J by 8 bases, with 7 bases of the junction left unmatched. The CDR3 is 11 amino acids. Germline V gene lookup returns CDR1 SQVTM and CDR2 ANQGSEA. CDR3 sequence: CSGFRTGEAFF. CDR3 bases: TGCAGCGGGTTCCGGACAGGCGAAGCTTTCTTT.

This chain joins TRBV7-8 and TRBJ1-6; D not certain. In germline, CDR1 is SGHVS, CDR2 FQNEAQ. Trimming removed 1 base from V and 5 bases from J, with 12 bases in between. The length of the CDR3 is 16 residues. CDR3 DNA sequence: TGTGCCAGCAGCTTAGGGCTGGGAATGGATAATTCACCCCTCCACTTT. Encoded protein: CASSLGLGMDNSPLHF.

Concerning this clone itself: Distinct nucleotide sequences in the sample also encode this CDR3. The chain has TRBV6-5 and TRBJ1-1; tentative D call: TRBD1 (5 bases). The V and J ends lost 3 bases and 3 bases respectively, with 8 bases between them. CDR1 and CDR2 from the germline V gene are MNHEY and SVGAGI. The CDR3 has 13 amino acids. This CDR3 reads CASSYRGDTEAFF. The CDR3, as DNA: TGTGCCAGCAGTTATAGGGGAGACACTGAAGCTTTCTTT.

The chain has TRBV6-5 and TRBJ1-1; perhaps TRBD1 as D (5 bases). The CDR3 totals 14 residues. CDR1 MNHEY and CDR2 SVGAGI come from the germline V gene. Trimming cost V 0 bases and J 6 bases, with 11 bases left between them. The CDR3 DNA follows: TGTGCCAGCAGTTACTCAGGGGTTAACGCTGAAGCTTTCTTT. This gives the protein CASSYSGVNAEAFF.

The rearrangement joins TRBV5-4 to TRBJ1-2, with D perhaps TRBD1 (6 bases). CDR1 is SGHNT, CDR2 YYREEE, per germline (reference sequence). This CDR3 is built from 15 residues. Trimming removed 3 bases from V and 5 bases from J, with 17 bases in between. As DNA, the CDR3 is TGTGCCAGCAGCTCGGGGGCAGGCAGAGAGTATGGCTACACCTTC. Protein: CASSSGAGREYGYTF.

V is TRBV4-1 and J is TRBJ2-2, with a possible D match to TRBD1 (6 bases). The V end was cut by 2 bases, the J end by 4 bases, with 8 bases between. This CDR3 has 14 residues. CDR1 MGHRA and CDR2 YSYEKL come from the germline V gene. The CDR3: CASSQTGITGELFF. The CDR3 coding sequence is TGCGCCAGCAGCCAAACAGGGATCACCGGGGAGCTGTTTTTT.

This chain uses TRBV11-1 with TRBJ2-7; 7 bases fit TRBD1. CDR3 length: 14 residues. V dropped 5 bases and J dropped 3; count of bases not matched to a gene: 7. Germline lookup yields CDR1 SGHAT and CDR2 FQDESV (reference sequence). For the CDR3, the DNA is TGTGCCAGCAGCAAGGACAGGTTACTCTACGAGCAGTACTTC. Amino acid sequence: CASSKDRLLYEQYF.

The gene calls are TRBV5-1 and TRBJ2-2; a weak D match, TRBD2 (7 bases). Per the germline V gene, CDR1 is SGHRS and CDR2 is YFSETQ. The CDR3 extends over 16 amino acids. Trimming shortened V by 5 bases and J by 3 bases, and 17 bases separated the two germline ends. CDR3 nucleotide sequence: TGCGCCAGCAGTTCCTTGCGGGGGCGAGACACCGGGGAGCTGTTTTTT. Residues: CASSSLRGRDTGELFF.

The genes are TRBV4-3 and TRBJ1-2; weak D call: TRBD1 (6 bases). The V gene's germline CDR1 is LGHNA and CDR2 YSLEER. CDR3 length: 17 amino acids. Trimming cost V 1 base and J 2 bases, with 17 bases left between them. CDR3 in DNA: TGCGCCAGCAGCCAAGCCCGACAGGCCGACCCGAACTATGGCTACACCTTC. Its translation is CASSQARQADPNYGYTF.

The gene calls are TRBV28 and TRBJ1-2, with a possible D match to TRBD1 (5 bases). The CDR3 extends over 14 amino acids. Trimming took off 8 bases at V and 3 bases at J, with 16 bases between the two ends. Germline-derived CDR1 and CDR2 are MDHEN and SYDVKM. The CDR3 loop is CASESSQGYYGYTF. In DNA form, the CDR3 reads TGTGCCAGCGAATCCAGCCAGGGCTACTATGGCTACACCTTC.

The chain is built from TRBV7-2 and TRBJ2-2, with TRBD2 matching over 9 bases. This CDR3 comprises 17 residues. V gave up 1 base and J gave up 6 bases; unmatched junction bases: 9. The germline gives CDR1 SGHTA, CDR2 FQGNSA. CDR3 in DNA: TGTGCCAGCAGCTTAGGTAGCGGGAGTGGTTATGCCGGGGAGCTGTTTTTT. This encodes CASSLGSGSGYAGELFF.

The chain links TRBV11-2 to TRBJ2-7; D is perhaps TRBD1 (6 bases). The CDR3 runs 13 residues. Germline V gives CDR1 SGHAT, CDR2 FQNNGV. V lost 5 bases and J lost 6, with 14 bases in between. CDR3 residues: CASSANQGIEQYF. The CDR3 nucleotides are TGTGCCAGCAGCGCAAATCAGGGGATCGAGCAGTACTTC.

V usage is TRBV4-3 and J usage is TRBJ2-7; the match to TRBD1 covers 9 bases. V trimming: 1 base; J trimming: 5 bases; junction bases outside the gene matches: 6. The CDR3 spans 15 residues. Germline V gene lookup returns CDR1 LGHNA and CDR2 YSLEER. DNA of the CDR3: TGCGCCAGCAGCCAAGCAGGGACAGGGTCCCACGAGCAGTACTTC. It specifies CASSQAGTGSHEQYF.

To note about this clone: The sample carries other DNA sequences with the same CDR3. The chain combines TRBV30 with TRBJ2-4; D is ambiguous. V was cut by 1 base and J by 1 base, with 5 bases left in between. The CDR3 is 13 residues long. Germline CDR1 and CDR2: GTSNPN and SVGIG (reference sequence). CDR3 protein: CAWSAGAKNIQYF. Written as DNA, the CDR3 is TGTGCCTGGAGTGCTGGGGCCAAAAACATTCAGTACTTC.

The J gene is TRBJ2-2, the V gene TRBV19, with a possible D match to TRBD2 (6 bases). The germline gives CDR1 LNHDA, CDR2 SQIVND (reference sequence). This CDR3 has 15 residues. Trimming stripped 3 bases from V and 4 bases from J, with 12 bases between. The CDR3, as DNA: TGTGCCAGTAGTATCGCGACTAGAGGCACCGGGGAGCTGTTTTTT. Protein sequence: CASSIATRGTGELFF.

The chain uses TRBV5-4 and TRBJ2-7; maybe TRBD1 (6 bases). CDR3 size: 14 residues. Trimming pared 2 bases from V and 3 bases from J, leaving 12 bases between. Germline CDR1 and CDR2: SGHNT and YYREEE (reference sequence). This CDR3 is CASSLTTGLYEQYF. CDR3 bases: TGTGCCAGCAGCTTAACGACAGGCCTCTACGAGCAGTACTTC.

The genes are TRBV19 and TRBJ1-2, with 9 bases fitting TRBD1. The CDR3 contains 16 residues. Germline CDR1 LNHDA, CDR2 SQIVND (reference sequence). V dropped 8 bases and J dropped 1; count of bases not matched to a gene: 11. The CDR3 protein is CASRAAGTGLNYGYTF. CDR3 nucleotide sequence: TGTGCCAGTCGAGCGGCGGGGACAGGGCTTAACTATGGCTACACCTTC.

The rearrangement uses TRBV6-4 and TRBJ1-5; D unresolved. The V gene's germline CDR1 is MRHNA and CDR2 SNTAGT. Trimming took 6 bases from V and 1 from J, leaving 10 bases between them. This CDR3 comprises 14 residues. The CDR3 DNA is TGTGCCAGCAGCCTCACTTACAGCAATCAGCCCCAGCATTTT. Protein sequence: CASSLTYSNQPQHF.

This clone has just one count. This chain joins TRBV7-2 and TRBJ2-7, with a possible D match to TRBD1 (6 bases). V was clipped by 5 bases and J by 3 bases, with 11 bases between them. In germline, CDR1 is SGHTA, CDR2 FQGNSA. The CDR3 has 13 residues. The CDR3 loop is CASSPDRLYEQYF. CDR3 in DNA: TGTGCCAGCAGCCCGGACAGACTCTACGAGCAGTACTTC.

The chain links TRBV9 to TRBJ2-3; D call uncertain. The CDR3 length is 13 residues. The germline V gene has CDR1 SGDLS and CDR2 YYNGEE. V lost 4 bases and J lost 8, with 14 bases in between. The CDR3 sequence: CASSTVSFATQYF. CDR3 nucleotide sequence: TGTGCCAGCAGCACGGTTAGCTTCGCTACGCAGTATTTT.

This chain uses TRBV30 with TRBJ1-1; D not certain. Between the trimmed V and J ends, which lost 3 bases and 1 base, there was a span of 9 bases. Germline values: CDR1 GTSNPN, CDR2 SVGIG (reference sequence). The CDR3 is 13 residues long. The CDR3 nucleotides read TGTGCCTGGAGCGGAAACAAGAACACTGAAGCTTTCTTT. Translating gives CAWSGNKNTEAFF.

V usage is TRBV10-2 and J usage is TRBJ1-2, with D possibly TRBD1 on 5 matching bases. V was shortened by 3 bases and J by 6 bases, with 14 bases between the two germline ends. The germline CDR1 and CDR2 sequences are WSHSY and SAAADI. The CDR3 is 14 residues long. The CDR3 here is CASSDLAGINGYTF. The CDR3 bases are TGCGCCAGCAGTGATTTGGCAGGGATCAATGGCTACACCTTC.